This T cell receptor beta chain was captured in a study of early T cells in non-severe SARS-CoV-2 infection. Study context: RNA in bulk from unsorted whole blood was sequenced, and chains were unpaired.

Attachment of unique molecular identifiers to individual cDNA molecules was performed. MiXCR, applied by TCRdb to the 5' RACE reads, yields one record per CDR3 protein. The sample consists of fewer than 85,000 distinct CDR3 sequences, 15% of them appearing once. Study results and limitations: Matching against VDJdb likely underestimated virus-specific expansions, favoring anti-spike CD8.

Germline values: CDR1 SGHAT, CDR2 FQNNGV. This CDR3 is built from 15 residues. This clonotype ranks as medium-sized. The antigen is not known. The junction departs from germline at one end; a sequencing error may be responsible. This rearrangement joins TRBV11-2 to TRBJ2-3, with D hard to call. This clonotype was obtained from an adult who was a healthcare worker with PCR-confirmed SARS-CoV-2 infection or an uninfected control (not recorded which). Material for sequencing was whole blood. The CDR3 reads CASSLGVVGTDTQYF. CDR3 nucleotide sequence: TGTGCCAGCAGCTTAGGGGTTGTAGGCACGGATACGCAGTATTTT.